The 26 T cell receptor beta chains reported below all come from one sample, sequenced in a study of PD-L1 blockade in urothelial cancer. Clones were sequenced by immunoSEQ multiplex PCR, and TCRdb holds only the in-frame ones, with some missing. The sample consists of some 51,000 clones, around 90% of them appearing once. Noted time point: peripheral blood 6 weeks after treatment start. The sequencing here drew on PBMCs, taken around atezolizumab (anti-PD-L1) treatment. All receptors derive from a man aged 60 to 69 with urothelial cancer.

The chain links TRBV6-1 to TRBJ1-3; no reliable D call. Trimming stripped 7 bases from V and 1 base from J, with 8 bases between. The CDR3 sequence is 13 residues long. Germline values: CDR1 MNHNS, CDR2 SASEGT. As DNA, the CDR3 is TGTGCCAGCAAGCGAGGATCTGGAAACACCATATATTTT. It specifies CASKRGSGNTIYF.

The chain uses TRBV11-3 and TRBJ2-1; possible D gene TRBD2, 5 bases. V lost 5 bases and J lost 4, with 6 bases in between. CDR3 length equals 12 residues. Germline V CDR1 and CDR2: SGHNT, YENEEA. The CDR3 sequence is CASSAGYNEQFF. As DNA, the CDR3 is TGTGCCAGCAGCGCGGGTTACAATGAGCAGTTCTTC.

The chain couples TRBV5-4 to TRBJ1-2; weak D call: TRBD1 (6 bases). The germline CDR1 and CDR2 sequences are SGHNT and YYREEE (reference sequence). The CDR3 has 13 amino acids. The germline V and J ends were trimmed by 4 bases and 5 bases, with 12 bases remaining between them. CDR3 sequence reads: CASSTNREYGYTF. DNA of the CDR3: TGTGCCAGCAGCACAAACAGGGAGTATGGCTACACCTTC.

The V gene is TRBV7-2, the J gene TRBJ1-3, with 10 bases identical to TRBD1. The V gene end was trimmed by 4 bases and the J gene end by 3 bases; junction bases not matched to a gene: 15. The CDR3 covers 19 residues. CDR1 and CDR2 (germline): SGHTA, FQGNSA. CDR3 sequence reads: CASSYKGGTGARDGNTIYF. In DNA, the CDR3 is TGTGCCAGCAGCTATAAGGGTGGGACAGGGGCCCGAGATGGAAACACCATATATTTT.

The genes are TRBV5-4 and TRBJ2-7; 7 nucleotides line up with TRBD2. Germline-derived CDR1 and CDR2 are SGHNT and YYREEE (reference sequence). V gave up 5 bases and J gave up 6 bases; unmatched junction bases: 11. The CDR3 is 14 residues long. CDR3 region: CASSPAAGVREQYF. For the CDR3, the DNA is TGTGCCAGCAGTCCTGCCGCGGGAGTGCGCGAGCAGTACTTC.

V usage is TRBV28 and J usage is TRBJ2-2; 10 bases line up with TRBD1. Trimming removed 4 bases from V and 4 bases from J; junction bases left unmatched: 9. Germline CDR1 and CDR2: MDHEN and SYDVKM. This CDR3 region has 17 residues. In nucleotides, the CDR3 is TGTGCCAGCAGTTCAGTCGACAGGGGGCTAGGCACCGGGGAGCTGTTTTTT. Protein: CASSSVDRGLGTGELFF.

J is TRBJ1-2 and V is TRBV9; TRBD1 matches at 8 bases. V lost 4 bases and J lost 6; bases outside the gene matches: 8. CDR1 is SGDLS and CDR2 is YYNGEE in the germline V gene. This CDR3 spans 14 amino acids. CDR3 DNA: TGTGCCAGCAGCTCGGGCGGGACAGGAGATGGCTACACCTTC. It is translated as CASSSGGTGDGYTF.

The chain is built from TRBV2 and TRBJ1-5; 9 bases match TRBD1. Germline V gene sequence: CDR1 SNHLY, CDR2 FYNNEI. The CDR3 consists of 15 residues. J was trimmed by 3 bases and V by 7 bases; bases with no gene match: 7. CDR3 sequence reads: CASNDRDRDNQPQHF. The CDR3 bases are TGTGCCAGCAATGACCGGGACAGGGACAATCAGCCCCAGCATTTT.

This clone was found once. The CDR3 reads CATSRTGTGIESDTQYF. The CDR3 bases are TGTGCCACCAGCAGAACCGGGACAGGGATCGAATCAGATACGCAGTATTTT. The chain has TRBV15 and TRBJ2-3; 9 nucleotides match TRBD1. The V gene's germline CDR1 is LNHNV and CDR2 YYDKDF (reference sequence). There are 17 residues in the CDR3. Trimming removed 2 bases from V and 4 bases from J; junction bases left unmatched: 10.

The chain uses TRBV6-5 and TRBJ2-3; 9 nucleotides line up with TRBD2. Unmatched junction bases numbered 3, after V lost 6 bases and J lost 2 bases. Looked up from germline, CDR1 is MNHEY and CDR2 is SVGAGI. The CDR3 is 14 residues long. In DNA, the CDR3 is TGTGCCAGCAGACCGGGACTAGCCACAGATACGCAGTATTTT. It specifies CASRPGLATDTQYF.

The chain employs TRBV5-1 and TRBJ1-1; 7 positions match TRBD1. The junction had 8 bases not matched to a gene; V was cut back by 4 bases and J by 5 bases. Germline assignment: CDR1 SGHRS and CDR2 YFSETQ. The CDR3 totals 14 residues. The CDR3 spells CASSETGLGTEAFF. Written as DNA, the CDR3 is TGCGCCAGCAGCGAGACAGGGTTGGGAACTGAAGCTTTCTTT.

In this sample, this clone turned up once. The rearrangement links TRBV18 to TRBJ1-5; 8 nucleotides align to TRBD1. Germline CDR1 is KGHSH and CDR2 is LQKENI. CDR3 size: 15 residues. Trimming took 2 bases from V and 3 from J; bases not matched to a gene: 3. DNA of the CDR3: TGTGCCAGCTCACCAGCGGGACAGGACAATCAGCCCCAGCATTTT. Protein sequence: CASSPAGQDNQPQHF.

This chain uses TRBV5-5 with TRBJ2-3; 10 nucleotides agree with TRBD1. Germline CDR1 SGHKS, CDR2 YYEKEE (reference sequence). The CDR3 is made up of 14 amino acids. The V segment lost 1 base and the J segment 6 bases; nucleotides outside the gene matches: 2. The CDR3 sequence is CASSLRDRGDTQYF. The DNA of the CDR3 is TGTGCCAGCAGCTTGAGGGACAGGGGTGATACGCAGTATTTT.

This clone was recorded a few times. This chain joins TRBV5-1 and TRBJ2-1, with 15 bases lining up with TRBD2. Germline CDR1 is SGHRS and CDR2 is YFSETQ. With V trimmed by 3 bases and J by 9 bases, 4 bases remained unmatched. The CDR3 is made up of 15 amino acids. The CDR3 region is CASSSGLAGGVEQFF. For the CDR3, the DNA is TGCGCCAGCAGCTCCGGACTAGCGGGGGGGGTTGAGCAGTTCTTC.

The chain is built from TRBV5-1 and TRBJ2-7; D is perhaps TRBD1 (6 bases). V was trimmed by 1 base and J by 8 bases, leaving 13 bases between them. From germline, CDR1 is SGHRS and CDR2 YFSETQ. This CDR3 has 13 amino acids. The DNA of the CDR3 is TGCGCCAGCAGCTTGTCAGGGGAAGTTCAGCAGTACTTC. Translated, it gives CASSLSGEVQQYF.

The V call is TRBV11-2, the J call TRBJ2-4, with D possibly being TRBD1 (6 bases). CDR3 length: 16 residues. V lost 5 bases to trimming and J lost 0 bases, with 14 bases between them. CDR1 is SGHAT, CDR2 FQNNGV, per germline. CDR3 DNA sequence: TGTGCCAGCAGCCATCGGGACACCAGAGCCAAAAACATTCAGTACTTC. As protein: CASSHRDTRAKNIQYF. The full variable domain, with the rest looked up from reference TRBV11-2 and TRBJ2-4, is EAGVAQSPRYKIIEKRQSVAFWCNPISGHATLYWYQQILGQGPKLLIQFQNNGVVDDSQLPKDRFSAERLKGVDSTLKIQPAKLEDSAVYLCASSHRDTRAKNIQYFGAGTRLSVL.

This clone showed up just a few times. The V call is TRBV28, the J call TRBJ2-1, with a weak D call TRBD2 (5 bases). Per germline, CDR1 MDHEN and CDR2 SYDVKM. Trimming shortened V by 2 bases and J by 5 bases, and 16 bases separated the two germline ends. There are 16 residues in the CDR3. Here the CDR3 DNA reads TGTGCCAGCAGTTTAACCCCCCCAGCGGAGCACAATGAGCAGTTCTTC. It yields the protein CASSLTPPAEHNEQFF. Combining the CDR3 with reference TRBV28 and TRBJ2-1 gives the whole variable domain DVKVTQSSRYLVKRTGEKVFLECVQDMDHENMFWYRQDPGLGLRLIYFSYDVKMKEKGDIPEGYSVSREKKERFSLILESASTNQTSMYLCASSLTPPAEHNEQFFGPGTRLTVL.

This chain uses TRBV6-5 with TRBJ1-2, with D tentatively TRBD1 (6 bases). V was shortened by 6 bases and J by 0 bases, with 11 bases between the two germline ends. This CDR3 is 14 amino acids long. CDR1 and CDR2 (germline): MNHEY, SVGAGI. The CDR3 region has the DNA TGTGCCAGCAGGCAGGGGCCATCTAACTATGGCTACACCTTC. It translates to CASRQGPSNYGYTF.

A single count supports this clone. The genes are TRBV27 and TRBJ1-2, with 9 nucleotides matching TRBD1. The V gene end was trimmed by 6 bases and the J gene end by 3 bases; junction bases not matched to a gene: 5. The CDR3 has 14 amino acids. Looked up from germline, CDR1 is MNHEY and CDR2 is SMNVEV (reference sequence). CDR3 DNA sequence: TGTGCCAGCAGAGCCGGGACAGGGTACTATGGCTACACCTTC. This translates into CASRAGTGYYGYTF.

The rearrangement joins TRBV5-4 to TRBJ2-5, with D perhaps TRBD2 (5 bases). The V end was cut by 1 base, the J end by 5 bases, with 9 bases between. Germline V gives CDR1 SGHNT, CDR2 YYREEE (reference sequence). The CDR3 loop spans 13 amino acids. The DNA for the CDR3 is TGTGCCAGCAGCTTGCGAGGGTTTGAGACCCAGTACTTC. This translates into CASSLRGFETQYF.

V usage is TRBV7-9 and J usage is TRBJ2-7; 9 bases map to TRBD2. The V gene end was trimmed by 4 bases and the J gene end by 3 bases; junction bases not matched to a gene: 4. This CDR3 comprises 14 residues. Germline lookup yields CDR1 SEHNR and CDR2 FQNEAQ (reference sequence). CDR3 sequence: CASSSAGGFYEQYF. The DNA for the CDR3 is TGTGCCAGCAGCTCTGCGGGGGGGTTCTACGAGCAGTACTTC. The variable domain in full, completed from reference TRBV7-9 and TRBJ2-7, reads DTGVSQNPRHKITKRGQNVTFRCDPISEHNRLYWYRQTLGQGPEFLTYFQNEAQLEKSRLLSDRFSAERPKGSFSTLEIQRTEQGDSAMYLCASSSAGGFYEQYFGPGTRLTVT.

The rearrangement joins TRBV5-6 to TRBJ2-7, with TRBD1 matching 11 bases. V dropped 4 bases and J dropped 3; count of bases not matched to a gene: 6. This CDR3 is 15 amino acids long. From germline, CDR1 is SGHDT and CDR2 YYEEEE. Here the CDR3 reads CASSDTGTGGYEQYF. The CDR3 DNA follows: TGTGCCAGCAGCGACACCGGGACAGGGGGCTACGAGCAGTACTTC. Based on the CDR3 plus reference TRBV5-6 and TRBJ2-7, the full variable domain is DAGVTQSPTHLIKTRGQQVTLRCSPKSGHDTVSWYQQALGQGPQFIFQYYEEEERQRGNFPDRFSGHQFPNYSSELNVNALLLGDSALYLCASSDTGTGGYEQYFGPGTRLTVT.

This chain uses TRBV19 with TRBJ2-2; 13 bases fit TRBD2. Germline V CDR1 and CDR2: LNHDA, SQIVND (reference sequence). With 4 bases clipped from V and 4 bases from J, the junction kept 9 bases outside the gene matches. CDR3 length equals 18 residues. The CDR3 loop is CASSTGLAGSRGTGELFF. The CDR3 nucleotides read TGTGCCAGTAGTACGGGACTAGCGGGGAGTCGGGGCACCGGGGAGCTGTTTTTT.

V is TRBV6-1 and J is TRBJ2-7; D possibly corresponds to TRBD2 (5 bases). This CDR3 has 16 amino acids. The germline CDR1 and CDR2 sequences are MNHNS and SASEGT. V dropped 0 bases and J dropped 0 bases, with 12 bases sitting between them. The DNA for the CDR3 is TGTGCCAGCAGTGAAGCGAGGGCGGTGAGCTCCTACGAGCAGTACTTC. Amino acids: CASSEARAVSSYEQYF.

The V and J genes are TRBV20-1 and TRBJ1-2; D unresolved. The CDR3 is 11 amino acids. Trimming stripped 4 bases from V and 8 bases from J, with 11 bases between. Germline CDR1 DFQATT, CDR2 SNEGSKA (reference sequence). This CDR3 reads CSATSFPGYTF. The CDR3 coding sequence is TGCAGTGCTACCAGTTTCCCGGGCTACACCTTC.

This clone was seen once. The chain carries TRBV6-4 and TRBJ2-2; 8 bases map to TRBD2. Per germline, CDR1 MRHNA and CDR2 SNTAGT. This CDR3 has 15 residues. J lost 0 bases, V lost 5 bases, and 2 bases had no gene match. The DNA of the CDR3 is TGTGCCAGCAGTCGGGGACTAGCGAACACCGGGGAGCTGTTTTTT. Protein: CASSRGLANTGELFF.